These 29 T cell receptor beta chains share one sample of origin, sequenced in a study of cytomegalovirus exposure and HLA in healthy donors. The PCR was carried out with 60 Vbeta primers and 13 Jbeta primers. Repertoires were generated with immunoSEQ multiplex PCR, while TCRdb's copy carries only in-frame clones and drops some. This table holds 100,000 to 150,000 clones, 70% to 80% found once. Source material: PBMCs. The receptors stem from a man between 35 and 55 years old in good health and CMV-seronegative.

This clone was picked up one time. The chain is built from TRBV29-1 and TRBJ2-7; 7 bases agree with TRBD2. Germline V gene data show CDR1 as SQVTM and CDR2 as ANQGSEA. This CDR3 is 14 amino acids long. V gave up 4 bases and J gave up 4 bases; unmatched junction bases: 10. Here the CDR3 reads CSVGDYPSTYEQYF. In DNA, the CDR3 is TGCAGCGTTGGGGACTATCCCTCGACTTACGAGCAGTACTTC.

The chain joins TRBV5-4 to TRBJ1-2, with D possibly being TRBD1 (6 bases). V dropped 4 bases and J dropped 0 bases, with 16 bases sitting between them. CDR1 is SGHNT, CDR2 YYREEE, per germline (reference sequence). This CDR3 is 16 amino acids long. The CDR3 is CASSPGGGRTNYGYTF. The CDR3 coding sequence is TGTGCCAGCAGCCCCGGGGGGGGGCGCACTAACTATGGCTACACCTTC.

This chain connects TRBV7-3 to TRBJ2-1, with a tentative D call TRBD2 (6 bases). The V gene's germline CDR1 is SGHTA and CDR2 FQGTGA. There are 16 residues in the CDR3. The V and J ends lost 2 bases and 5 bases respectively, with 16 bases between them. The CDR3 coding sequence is TGTGCCAGCAGCTTATTCGGAGGCGGGGTAAACAATGAGCAGTTCTTC. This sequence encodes CASSLFGGGVNNEQFF.

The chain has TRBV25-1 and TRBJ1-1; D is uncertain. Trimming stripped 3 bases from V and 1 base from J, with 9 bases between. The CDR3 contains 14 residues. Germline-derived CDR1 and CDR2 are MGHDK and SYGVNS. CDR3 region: CASSESGWNTEAFF. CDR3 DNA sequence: TGTGCCAGCAGTGAGTCGGGGTGGAACACTGAAGCTTTCTTT. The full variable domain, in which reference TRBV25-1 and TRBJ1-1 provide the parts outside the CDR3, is EADIYQTPRYLVIGTGKKITLECSQTMGHDKMYWYQQDPGMELHLIHYSYGVNSTEKGDLSSESTVSRIRTEHFPLTLESARPSHTSQYLCASSESGWNTEAFFGQGTRLTVV.

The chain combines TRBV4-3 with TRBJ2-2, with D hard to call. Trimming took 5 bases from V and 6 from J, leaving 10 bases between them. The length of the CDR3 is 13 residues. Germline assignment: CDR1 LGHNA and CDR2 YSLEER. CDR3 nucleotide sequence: TGCGCCAGCAGCTATAGTGGTGCCGGGGAGCTGTTTTTT. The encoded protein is CASSYSGAGELFF.

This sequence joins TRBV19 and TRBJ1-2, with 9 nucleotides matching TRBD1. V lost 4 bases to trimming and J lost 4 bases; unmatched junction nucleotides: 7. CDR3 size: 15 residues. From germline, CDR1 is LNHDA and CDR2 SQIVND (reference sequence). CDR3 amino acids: CASSNPGQGPYGYTF. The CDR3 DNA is TGTGCCAGTAGTAACCCGGGACAGGGCCCCTATGGCTACACCTTC.

This CDR3 is CASSVGAVQPQHF. DNA of the CDR3: TGTGCCAGCAGCGTGGGCGCTGTTCAGCCCCAGCATTTT. The chain couples TRBV9 to TRBJ1-5; no clear D gene. V was cut by 2 bases and J by 6 bases, with 9 bases left in between. The CDR3 contains 13 residues. Germline CDR1 SGDLS, CDR2 YYNGEE.

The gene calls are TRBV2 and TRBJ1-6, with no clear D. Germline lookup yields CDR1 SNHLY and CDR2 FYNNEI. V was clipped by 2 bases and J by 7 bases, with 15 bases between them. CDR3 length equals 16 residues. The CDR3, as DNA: TGTGCCAGCAGTGAAATCTCCTCGTCCCTAAATTCACCCCTCCACTTT. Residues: CASSEISSSLNSPLHF. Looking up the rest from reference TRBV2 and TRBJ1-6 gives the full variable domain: EPEVTQTPSHQVTQMGQEVILRCVPISNHLYFYWYRQILGQKVEFLVSFYNNEISEKSEIFDDQFSVERPDGSNFTLKIRSTKLEDSAMYFCASSEISSSLNSPLHFGNGTRLTVT.

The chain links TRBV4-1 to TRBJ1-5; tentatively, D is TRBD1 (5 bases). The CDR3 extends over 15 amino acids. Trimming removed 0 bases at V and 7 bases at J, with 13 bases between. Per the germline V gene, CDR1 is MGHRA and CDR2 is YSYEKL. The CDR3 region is CASSQESGLRQPQHF. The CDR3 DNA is TGCGCCAGCAGCCAAGAGTCAGGGTTGAGGCAGCCCCAGCATTTT.

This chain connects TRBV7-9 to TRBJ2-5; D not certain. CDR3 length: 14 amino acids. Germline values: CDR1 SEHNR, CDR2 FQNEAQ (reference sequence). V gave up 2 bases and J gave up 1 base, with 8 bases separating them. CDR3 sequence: CASSLLTVQETQYF. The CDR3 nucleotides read TGTGCCAGCAGCTTATTAACAGTCCAAGAGACCCAGTACTTC.

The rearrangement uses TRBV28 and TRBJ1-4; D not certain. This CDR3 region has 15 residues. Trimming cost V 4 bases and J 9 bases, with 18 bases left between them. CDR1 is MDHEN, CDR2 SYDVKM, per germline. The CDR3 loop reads CASSSLGVGNKKLFF. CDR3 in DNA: TGTGCCAGCAGTTCCCTCGGGGTGGGAAATAAAAAACTGTTTTTT.

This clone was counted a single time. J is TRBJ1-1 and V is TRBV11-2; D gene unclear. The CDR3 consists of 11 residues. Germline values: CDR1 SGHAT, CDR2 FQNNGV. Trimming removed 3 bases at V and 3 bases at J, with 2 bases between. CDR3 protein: CASSFYTEAFF. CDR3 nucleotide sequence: TGTGCCAGCAGCTTCTACACTGAAGCTTTCTTT.

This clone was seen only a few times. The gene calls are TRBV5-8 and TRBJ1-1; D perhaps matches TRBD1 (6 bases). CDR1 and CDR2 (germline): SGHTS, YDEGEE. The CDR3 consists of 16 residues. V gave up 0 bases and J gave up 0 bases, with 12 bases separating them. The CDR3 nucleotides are TGTGCCAGCAGCTTGGCGGCAGGGGCCATGAACACTGAAGCTTTCTTT. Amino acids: CASSLAAGAMNTEAFF.

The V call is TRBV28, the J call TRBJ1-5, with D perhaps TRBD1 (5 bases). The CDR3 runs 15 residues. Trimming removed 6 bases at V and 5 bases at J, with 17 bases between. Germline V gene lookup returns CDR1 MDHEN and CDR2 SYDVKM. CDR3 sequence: CASRGGGMTYQPQHF. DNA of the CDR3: TGTGCCAGCAGAGGCGGGGGTATGACCTATCAGCCCCAGCATTTT.

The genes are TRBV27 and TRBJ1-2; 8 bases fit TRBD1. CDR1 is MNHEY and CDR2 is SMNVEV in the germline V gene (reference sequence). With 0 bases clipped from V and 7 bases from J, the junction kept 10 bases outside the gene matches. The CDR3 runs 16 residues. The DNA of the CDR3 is TGTGCCAGCAGTTTATCATTGACAGGGGAAGTGAGTGGCTACACCTTC. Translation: CASSLSLTGEVSGYTF.

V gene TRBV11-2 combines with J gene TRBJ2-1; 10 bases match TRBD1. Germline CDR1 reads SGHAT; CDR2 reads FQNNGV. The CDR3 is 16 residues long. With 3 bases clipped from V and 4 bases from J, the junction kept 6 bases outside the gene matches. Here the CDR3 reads CASSFTRTGGYNEQFF. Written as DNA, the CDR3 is TGTGCCAGCAGCTTCACCCGGACAGGGGGTTACAATGAGCAGTTCTTC.

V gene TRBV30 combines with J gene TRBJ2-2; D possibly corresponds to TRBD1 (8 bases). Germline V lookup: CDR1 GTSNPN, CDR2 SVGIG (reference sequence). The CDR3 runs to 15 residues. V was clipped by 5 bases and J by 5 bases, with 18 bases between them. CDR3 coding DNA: TGTGCCTGGCAAAGCTACAGGGGGGGTACCGGGGAGCTGTTTTTT. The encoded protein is CAWQSYRGGTGELFF.

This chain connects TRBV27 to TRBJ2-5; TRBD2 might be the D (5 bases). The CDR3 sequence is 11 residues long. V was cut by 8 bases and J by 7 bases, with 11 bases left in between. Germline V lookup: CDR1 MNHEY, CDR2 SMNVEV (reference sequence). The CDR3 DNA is TGTGCCAGCCAAAGGGCGGGGACCCAGTACTTC. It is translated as CASQRAGTQYF.

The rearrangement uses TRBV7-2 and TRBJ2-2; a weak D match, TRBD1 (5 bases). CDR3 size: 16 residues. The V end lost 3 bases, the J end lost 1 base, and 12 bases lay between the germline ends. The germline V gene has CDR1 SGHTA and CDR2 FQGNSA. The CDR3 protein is CASSFQGTLNTGELFF. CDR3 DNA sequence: TGTGCCAGCAGCTTTCAGGGCACCCTGAACACCGGGGAGCTGTTTTTT.

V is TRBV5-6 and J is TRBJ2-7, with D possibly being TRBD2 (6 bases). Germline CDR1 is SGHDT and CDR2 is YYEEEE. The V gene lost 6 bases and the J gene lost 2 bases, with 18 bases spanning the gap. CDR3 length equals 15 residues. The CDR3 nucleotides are TGTGCCAGCACCGCCGGCGGAGGGGTGGCCTACGAGCAGTACTTC. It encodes CASTAGGGVAYEQYF.

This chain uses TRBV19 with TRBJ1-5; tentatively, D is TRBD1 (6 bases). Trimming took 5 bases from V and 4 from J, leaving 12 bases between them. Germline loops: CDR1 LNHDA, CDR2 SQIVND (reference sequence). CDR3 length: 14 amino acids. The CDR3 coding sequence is TGTGCCAGTAGTCCGACAGGACCTAATCAGCCCCAGCATTTT. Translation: CASSPTGPNQPQHF. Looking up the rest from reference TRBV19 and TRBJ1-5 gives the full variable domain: DGGITQSPKYLFRKEGQNVTLSCEQNLNHDAMYWYRQDPGQGLRLIYYSQIVNDFQKGDIAEGYSVSREKKESFPLTVTSAQKNPTAFYLCASSPTGPNQPQHFGDGTRLSIL.

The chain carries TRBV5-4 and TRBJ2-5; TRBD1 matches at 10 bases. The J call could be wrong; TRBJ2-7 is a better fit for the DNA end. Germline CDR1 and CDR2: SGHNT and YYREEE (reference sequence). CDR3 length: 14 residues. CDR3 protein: CASSWDRGPYEQYF. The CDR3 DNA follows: TGTGCCAGCAGCTGGGACAGGGGCCCCTACGAGCAGTACTTC.

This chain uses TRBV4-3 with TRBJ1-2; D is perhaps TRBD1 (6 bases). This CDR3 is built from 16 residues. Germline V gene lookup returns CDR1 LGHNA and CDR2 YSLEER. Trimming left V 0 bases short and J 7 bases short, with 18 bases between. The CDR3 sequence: CASSQDEGGLPGGYTF. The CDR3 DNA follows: TGCGCCAGCAGCCAAGATGAGGGGGGGCTGCCGGGTGGCTACACCTTC.

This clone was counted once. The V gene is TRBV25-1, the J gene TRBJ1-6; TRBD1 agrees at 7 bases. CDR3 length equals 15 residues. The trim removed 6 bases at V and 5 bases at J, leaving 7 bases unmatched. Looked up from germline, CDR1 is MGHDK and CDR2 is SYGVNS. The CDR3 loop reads CASSQTGSHNSPLHF. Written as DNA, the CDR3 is TGTGCCAGCAGCCAGACAGGGTCGCATAATTCACCCCTCCACTTT.

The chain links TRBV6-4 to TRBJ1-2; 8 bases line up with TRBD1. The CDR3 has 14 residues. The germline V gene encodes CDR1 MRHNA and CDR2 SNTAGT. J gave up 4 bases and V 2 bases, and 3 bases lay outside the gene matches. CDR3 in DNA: TGTGCCAGCAGTGACCAACAGGGGGGCTATGGCTACACCTTC. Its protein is CASSDQQGGYGYTF.

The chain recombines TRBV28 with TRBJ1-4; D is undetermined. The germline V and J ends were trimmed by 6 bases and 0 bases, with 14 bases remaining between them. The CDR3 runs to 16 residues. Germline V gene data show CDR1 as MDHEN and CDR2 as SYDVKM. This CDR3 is CASRSGGSATNEKLFF. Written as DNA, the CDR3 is TGTGCCAGCAGATCGGGAGGGAGTGCAACTAATGAAAAACTGTTTTTT.

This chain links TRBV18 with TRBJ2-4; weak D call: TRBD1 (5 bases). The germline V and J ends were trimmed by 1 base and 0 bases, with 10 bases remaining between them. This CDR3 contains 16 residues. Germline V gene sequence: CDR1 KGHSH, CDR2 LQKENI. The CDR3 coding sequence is TGTGCCAGCTCACCACGGGGCGAACTAGCCAAAAACATTCAGTACTTC. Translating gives CASSPRGELAKNIQYF.

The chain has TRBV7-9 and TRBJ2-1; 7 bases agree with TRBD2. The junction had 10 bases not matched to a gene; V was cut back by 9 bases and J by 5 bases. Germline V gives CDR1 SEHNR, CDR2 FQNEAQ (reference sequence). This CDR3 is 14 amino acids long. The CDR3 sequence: CASREGINNNEQFF. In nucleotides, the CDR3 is TGTGCCAGTAGGGAGGGGATCAACAACAATGAGCAGTTCTTC.

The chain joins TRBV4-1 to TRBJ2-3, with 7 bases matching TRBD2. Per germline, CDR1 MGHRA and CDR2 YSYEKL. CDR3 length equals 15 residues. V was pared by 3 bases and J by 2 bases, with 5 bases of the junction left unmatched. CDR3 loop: CASSQGTTDTDTQYF. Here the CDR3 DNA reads TGCGCCAGCAGCCAGGGGACTACGGACACAGATACGCAGTATTTT.